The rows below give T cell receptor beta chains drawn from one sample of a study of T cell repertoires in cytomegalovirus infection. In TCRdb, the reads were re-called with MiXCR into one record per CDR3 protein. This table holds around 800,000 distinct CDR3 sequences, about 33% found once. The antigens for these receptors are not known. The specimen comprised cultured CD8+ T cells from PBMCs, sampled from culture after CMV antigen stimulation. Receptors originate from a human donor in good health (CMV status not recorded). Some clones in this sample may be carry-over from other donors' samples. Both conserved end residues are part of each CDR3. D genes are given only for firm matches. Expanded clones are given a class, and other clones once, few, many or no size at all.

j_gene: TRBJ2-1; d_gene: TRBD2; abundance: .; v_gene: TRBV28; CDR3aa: CASSPAAGGLDEQFF; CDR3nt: TGTGCCAGCAGTCCAGCAGCGGGGGGGTTGGATGAGCAGTTCTTC
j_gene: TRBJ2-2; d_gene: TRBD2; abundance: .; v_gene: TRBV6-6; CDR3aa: CASSYSPGGYTGELFF; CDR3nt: TGTGCCAGCAGTTACTCACCCGGGGGGTACACCGGGGAGCTGTTTTTT
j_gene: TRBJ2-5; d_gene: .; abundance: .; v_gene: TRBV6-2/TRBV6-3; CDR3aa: CASSQTGPKETQYF; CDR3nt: TGTGCCAGCAGTCAAACCGGGCCCAAAGAGACCCAGTACTTC
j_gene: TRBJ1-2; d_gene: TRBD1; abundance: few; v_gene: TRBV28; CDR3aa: CASSPRGQGLGYTF; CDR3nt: TGTGCCAGCAGCCCCAGGGGACAGGGGCTAGGCTACACCTTC
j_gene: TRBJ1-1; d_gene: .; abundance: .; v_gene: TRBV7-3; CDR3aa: CASSPRQSLNTEAFF; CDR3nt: TGTGCCAGCAGCCCCCGACAGAGTTTGAACACTGAAGCTTTCTTT
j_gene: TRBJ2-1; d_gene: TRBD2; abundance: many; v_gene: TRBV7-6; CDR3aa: CASSFSRGGDLYNEQFF; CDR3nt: TGTGCCAGCAGCTTCAGTCGGGGGGGGGACCTTTACAATGAGCAGTTCTTC
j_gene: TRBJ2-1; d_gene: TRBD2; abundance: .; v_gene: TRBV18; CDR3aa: CASSLSTGGPYNEQFF; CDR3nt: TGTGCCAGCTCATTATCTACGGGGGGGCCCTACAATGAGCAGTTCTTC
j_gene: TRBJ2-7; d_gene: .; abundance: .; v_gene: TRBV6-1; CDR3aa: CASSLRPSGNGEQYF; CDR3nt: TGTGCCAGCAGTCTCCGCCCCTCAGGGAACGGCGAGCAGTACTTC
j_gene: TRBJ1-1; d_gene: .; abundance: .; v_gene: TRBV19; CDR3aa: CASSMRGRKNTEAFF; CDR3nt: TGTGCCAGTAGTATGAGGGGCAGGAAGAACACTGAAGCTTTCTTT
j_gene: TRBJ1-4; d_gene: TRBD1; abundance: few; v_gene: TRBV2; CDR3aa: CASRDRAEKLFF; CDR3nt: TGTGCCAGCAGGGACAGGGCAGAAAAACTGTTTTTT
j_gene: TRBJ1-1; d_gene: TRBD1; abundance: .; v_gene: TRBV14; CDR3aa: CASSQARRDSPNTEAFF; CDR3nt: TGTGCCAGCAGCCAGGCCCGCCGGGACAGTCCGAACACTGAAGCTTTCTTT
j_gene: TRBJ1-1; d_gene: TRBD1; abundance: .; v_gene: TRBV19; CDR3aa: CASSIRDRRFEAFF; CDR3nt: TGTGCCAGCAGTATCCGGGACAGAAGATTTGAAGCTTTCTTT
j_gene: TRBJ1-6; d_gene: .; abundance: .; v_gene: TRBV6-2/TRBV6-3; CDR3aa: CASSYSGGGGSPLHF; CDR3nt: TGTGCCAGCAGTTACTCAGGGGGTGGCGGATCACCCCTCCACTTT
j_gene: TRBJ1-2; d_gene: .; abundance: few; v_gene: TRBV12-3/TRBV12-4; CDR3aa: CASSLARTAYGYTF; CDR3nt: TGTGCCAGCAGTTTAGCGAGGACAGCCTATGGCTACACCTTC
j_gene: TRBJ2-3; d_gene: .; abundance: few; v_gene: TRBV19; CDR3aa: CASSITGLYTDTQYF; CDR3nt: TGTGCCAGTAGTATAACAGGCCTTTACACAGATACGCAGTATTTT
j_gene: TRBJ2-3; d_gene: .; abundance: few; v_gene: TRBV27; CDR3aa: CASSVHGDTQYF; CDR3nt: TGTGCCAGCAGTGTACATGGAGATACGCAGTATTTT
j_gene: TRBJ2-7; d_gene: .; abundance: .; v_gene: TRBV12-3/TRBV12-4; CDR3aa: CASSSPGRLVSYEQYF; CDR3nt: TGTGCCAGCAGTTCCCCTGGACGGTTGGTCTCCTACGAGCAGTACTTC
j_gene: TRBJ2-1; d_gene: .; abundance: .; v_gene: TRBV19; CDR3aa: CASGDNIFEQFF; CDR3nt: TGTGCCAGTGGGGACAATATCTTTGAGCAGTTCTTC
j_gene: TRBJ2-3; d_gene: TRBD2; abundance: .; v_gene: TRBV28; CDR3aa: CASSYLTSGVGDTQYF; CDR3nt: TGTGCCAGCAGTTATTTGACTAGCGGGGTAGGAGATACGCAGTATTTT
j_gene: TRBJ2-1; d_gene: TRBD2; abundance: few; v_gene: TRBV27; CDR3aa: CASRVSGESSYNEQFF; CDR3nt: TGTGCCAGCAGGGTTAGCGGGGAGAGCTCCTACAATGAGCAGTTCTTC
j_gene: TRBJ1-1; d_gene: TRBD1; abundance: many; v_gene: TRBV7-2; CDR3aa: CASSYRTGWGTEAFF; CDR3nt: TGTGCCAGCAGCTACCGGACAGGATGGGGCACTGAAGCTTTCTTT
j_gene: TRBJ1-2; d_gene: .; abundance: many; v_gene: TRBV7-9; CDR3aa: CASSLFEKWNGYTF; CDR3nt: TGTGCCAGCAGCTTATTTGAGAAATGGAATGGCTACACCTTC
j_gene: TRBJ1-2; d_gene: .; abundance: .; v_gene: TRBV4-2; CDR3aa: CASSGPQEGLGYGYTF; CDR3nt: TGTGCCAGCAGCGGCCCCCAGGAGGGTTTAGGGTATGGCTACACCTTC
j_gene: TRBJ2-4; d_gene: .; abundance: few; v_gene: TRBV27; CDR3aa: CASSHPGWLAKNIQYF; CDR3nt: TGTGCCAGCAGCCACCCGGGGTGGCTAGCCAAAAACATTCAGTACTTC
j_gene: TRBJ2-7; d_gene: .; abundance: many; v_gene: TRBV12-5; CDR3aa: CASGFPVPSSYEQYF; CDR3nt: TGTGCTAGTGGTTTTCCAGTACCGAGCTCCTACGAGCAGTACTTC
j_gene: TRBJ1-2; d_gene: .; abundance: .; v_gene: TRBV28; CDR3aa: CASSFLGQGYGYTF; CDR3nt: TGTGCCAGCAGTTTCCTGGGCCAGGGTTATGGCTACACCTTC
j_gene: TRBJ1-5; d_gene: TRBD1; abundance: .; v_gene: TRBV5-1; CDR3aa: CASSLGTDIYQPQHF; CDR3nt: TGCGCCAGCAGCTTAGGGACAGACATCTATCAGCCCCAGCATTTT
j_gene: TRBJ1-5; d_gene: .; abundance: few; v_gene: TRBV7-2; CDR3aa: CASSLNAAGLYQPQHF; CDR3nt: TGTGCCAGCAGCTTAAACGCGGCAGGGTTATATCAGCCCCAGCATTTT
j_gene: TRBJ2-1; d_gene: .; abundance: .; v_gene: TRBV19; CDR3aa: CASSTITGGNFGEQFF; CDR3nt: TGTGCCAGTAGTACCATAACGGGGGGCAACTTCGGTGAGCAGTTCTTC
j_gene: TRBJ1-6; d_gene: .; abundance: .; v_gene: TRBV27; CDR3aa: CASSLYQYNSPLHF; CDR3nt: TGTGCCAGCAGTTTGTATCAGTATAATTCACCCCTCCACTTT
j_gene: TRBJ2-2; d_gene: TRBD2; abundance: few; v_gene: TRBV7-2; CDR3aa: CASSFGGIGTGELFF; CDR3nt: TGTGCCAGCAGCTTCGGGGGGATTGGGACCGGGGAGCTGTTTTTT
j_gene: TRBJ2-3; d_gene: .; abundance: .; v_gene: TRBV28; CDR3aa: CVSSFPSGVLPDTQYF; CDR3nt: TGTGTCAGCAGTTTCCCCTCAGGGGTCTTGCCAGATACGCAGTATTTT
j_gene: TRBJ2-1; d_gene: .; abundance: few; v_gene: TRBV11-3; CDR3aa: CASSERGDSWLYNEQFF; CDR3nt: TGTGCCAGCAGCGAAAGGGGGGACAGTTGGCTTTACAATGAGCAGTTCTTC
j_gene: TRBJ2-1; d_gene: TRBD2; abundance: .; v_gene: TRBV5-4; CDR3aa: CASSLAGGRDNEQFF; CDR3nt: TGTGCCAGCAGCCTAGCGGGGGGGAGGGACAATGAGCAGTTCTTC
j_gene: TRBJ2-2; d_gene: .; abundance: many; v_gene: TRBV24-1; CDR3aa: CATSDFSTGTNTGELFF; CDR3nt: TGTGCCACCAGTGATTTTTCTACAGGGACGAACACCGGGGAGCTGTTTTTT
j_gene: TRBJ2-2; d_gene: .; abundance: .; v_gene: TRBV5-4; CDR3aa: CASQGAGLRGAGELFF; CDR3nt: TGTGCCAGCCAAGGAGCGGGCCTAAGGGGGGCCGGGGAGCTGTTTTTT
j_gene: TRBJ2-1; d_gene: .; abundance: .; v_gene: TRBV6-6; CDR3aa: CASRPGTYNEQFF; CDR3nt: TGTGCCAGCAGGCCCGGCACGTACAATGAGCAGTTCTTC
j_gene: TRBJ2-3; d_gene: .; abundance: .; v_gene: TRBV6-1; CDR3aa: CASSSGQITQYF; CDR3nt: TGTGCCAGCAGTTCCGGACAGATTACGCAGTATTTT
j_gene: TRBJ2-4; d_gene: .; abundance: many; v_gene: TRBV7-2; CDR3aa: CASSLSGHERVRAKNIQYF; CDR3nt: TGTGCCAGCAGCTTAAGTGGCCATGAGCGGGTCCGAGCCAAAAACATTCAGTACTTC
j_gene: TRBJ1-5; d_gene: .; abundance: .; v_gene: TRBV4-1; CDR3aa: CASSQAQGLLQHF; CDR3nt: TGCGCCAGCAGCCAAGCACAGGGACTACTCCAGCATTTT
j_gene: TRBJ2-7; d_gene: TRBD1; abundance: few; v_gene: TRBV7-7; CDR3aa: CASSPGTGDFEQYF; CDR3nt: TGTGCTAGCAGCCCTGGGACAGGGGACTTTGAGCAGTACTTC
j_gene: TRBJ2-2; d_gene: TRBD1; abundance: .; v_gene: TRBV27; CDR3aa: CASSFLDRGGELFF; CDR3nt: TGTGCCAGCAGCTTTCTGGACAGGGGCGGGGAGCTGTTTTTT
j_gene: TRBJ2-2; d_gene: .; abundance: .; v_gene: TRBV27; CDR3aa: CASSLGRNGELFF; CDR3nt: TGTGCCAGCAGTTTAGGTCGGAACGGGGAGCTGTTTTTT
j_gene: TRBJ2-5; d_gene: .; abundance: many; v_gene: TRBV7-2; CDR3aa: CASASQETQYF; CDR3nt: TGTGCCAGCGCCTCCCAAGAGACCCAGTACTTC
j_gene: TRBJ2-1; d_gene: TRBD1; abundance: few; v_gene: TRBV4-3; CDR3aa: CASSQVGDRMGDEQFF; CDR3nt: TGCGCCAGCAGCCAAGTCGGGGACAGGATGGGGGATGAGCAGTTCTTC
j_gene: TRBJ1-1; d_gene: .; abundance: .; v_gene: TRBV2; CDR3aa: CASPGLLKRAFF; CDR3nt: TGTGCCAGCCCGGGACTTCTCAAGCGGGCTTTCTTT
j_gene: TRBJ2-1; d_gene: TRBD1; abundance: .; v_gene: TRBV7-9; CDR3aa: CASSPPDRGNEQFF; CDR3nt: TGTGCCAGCAGCCCCCCGGACAGGGGGAATGAGCAGTTCTTC
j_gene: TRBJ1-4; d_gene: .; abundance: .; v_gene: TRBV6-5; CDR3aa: CASQTATGEKLFF; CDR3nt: TGTGCCAGCCAGACAGCGACGGGTGAAAAACTGTTTTTT
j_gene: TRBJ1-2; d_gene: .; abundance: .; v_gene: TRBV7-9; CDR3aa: CASSAFNYGYTF; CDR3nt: TGTGCCAGCAGCGCCTTTAACTATGGCTACACCTTC
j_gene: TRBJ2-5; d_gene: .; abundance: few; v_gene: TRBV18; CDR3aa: CASSPPDLSEETQYF; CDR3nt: TGTGCCAGCTCACCACCGGATCTATCAGAGGAGACCCAGTACTTC